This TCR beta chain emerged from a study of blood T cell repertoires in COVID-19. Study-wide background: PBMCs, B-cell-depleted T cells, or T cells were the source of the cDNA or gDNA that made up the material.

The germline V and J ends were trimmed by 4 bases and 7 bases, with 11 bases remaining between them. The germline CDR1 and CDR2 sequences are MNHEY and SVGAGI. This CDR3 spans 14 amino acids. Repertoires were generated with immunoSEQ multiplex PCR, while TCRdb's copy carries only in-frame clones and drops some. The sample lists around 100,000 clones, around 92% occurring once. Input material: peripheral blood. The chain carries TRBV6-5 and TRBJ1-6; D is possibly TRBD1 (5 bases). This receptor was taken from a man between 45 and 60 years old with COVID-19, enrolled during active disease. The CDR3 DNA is TGTGCCAGCAGTTCGGGACTGCACAATTCACCCCTCCACTTT. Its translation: CASSSGLHNSPLHF.